This T cell receptor (beta chain) was documented in a study of CD8+CD57+ T cells in acquired aplastic anemia. Study context: The DNA of sorted CD4+ and CD8+ cells averaged 3.2 ug. CD4+ cell libraries from healthy donors averaged approximately 10 million reads. Notes on the study in general: Patients and controls shared over 25 CD8+ CDR3 sequences, highly expressed in patients. The CD8+ Simpson's diversity of patients and controls was not significantly different.

This clonotype was found a few times. Its antigen is unidentified. The CDR3 extends over 14 amino acids. Germline-derived CDR1 and CDR2 are KGHSH and LQKENI. V was cut by 3 bases and J by 3 bases, with 12 bases left in between. Researchers used genomic DNA as the template to profile TCR beta VDJ and CDR3. One entry per CDR3 protein results from TCRdb running MiXCR on the reads. Altogether about 190,000 distinct CDR3 sequences are present, around 50% being singletons, with the ten largest covering approximately 16%. The source is a human donor in good health, serving as a control. Sequencing was done on a sample of sorted CD4+, CD8+, or CD8+CD57+ T cells (not recorded which) from PBMCs. V gene TRBV18 combines with J gene TRBJ2-7; perhaps TRBD1 as D (5 bases). CDR3 in DNA: TGTGCCAGCTCACCGCCTGACAGTCTCTACGAGCAGTACTTC. As protein: CASSPPDSLYEQYF.